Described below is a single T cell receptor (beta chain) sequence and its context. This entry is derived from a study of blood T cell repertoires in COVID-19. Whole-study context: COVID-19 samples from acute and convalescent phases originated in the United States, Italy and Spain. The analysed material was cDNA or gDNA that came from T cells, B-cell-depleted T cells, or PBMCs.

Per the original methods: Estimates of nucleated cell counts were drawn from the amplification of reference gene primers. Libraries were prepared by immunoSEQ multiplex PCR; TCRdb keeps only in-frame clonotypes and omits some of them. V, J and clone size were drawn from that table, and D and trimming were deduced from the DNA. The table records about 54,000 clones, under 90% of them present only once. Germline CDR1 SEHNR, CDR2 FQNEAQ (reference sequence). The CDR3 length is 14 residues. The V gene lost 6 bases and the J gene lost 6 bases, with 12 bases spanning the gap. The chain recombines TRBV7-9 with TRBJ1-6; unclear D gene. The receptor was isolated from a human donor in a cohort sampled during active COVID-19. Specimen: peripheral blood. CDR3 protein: CASSSLGSNSPLHF. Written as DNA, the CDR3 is TGTGCCAGCAGTTCCCTCGGGAGTAATTCACCCCTCCACTTT.